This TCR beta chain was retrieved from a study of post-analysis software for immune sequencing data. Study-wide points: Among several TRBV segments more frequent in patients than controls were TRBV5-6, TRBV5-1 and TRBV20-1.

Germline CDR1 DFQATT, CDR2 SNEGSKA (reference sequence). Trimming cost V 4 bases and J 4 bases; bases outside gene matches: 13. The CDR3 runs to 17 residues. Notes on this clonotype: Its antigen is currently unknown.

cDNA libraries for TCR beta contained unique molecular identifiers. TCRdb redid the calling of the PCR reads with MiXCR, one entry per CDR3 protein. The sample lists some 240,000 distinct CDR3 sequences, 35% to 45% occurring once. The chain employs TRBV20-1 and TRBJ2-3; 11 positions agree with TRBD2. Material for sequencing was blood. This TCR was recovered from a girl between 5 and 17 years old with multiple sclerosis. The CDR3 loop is CSATLAGEGISADTQYF. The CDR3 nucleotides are TGCAGTGCTACACTAGCGGGAGAAGGTATAAGCGCAGATACGCAGTATTTT.